This T cell receptor beta chain came from a study of cytomegalovirus exposure and HLA in healthy donors. Overall study findings and caveats: HLA restriction was apparent for most CMV-associated TCR beta chains in a later analysis. The CMV antigen specificity of a few CMV-associated chains was confirmed through in vitro analysis.

Primers included in the PCR were 60 Vbeta and 13 Jbeta primers. TCRdb keeps only in-frame clones here, not all; method: immunoSEQ multiplex PCR. The sample holds about 54,000 clones. As concerns this clone: Its antigen is currently unknown. Germline is not matched at one junction end, which may reflect a read error.

In nominal health when sampled, donors likely had unrecorded immune exposures nonetheless. Per germline, CDR1 MNHNY and CDR2 SVGAGI (reference sequence). There are 14 residues in the CDR3. This sequence was found in a woman between 40 and 55 years old in good health and CMV-seronegative. Sequencing was performed on PBMCs. The chain has TRBV6-6 and TRBJ1-5, with no clear D. CDR3 bases: TGTGCCAGCAGTCCAGCGGCTAGCGATCAGCCCCAGCATTTT. Amino acids: CASSPAASDQPQHF.